This TCR beta chain was recovered during a study of T cell responses to AZD1222 COVID-19 vaccine. Study in general: Whether given at about 4 or about 12 weeks, second doses were pooled. Whole-study findings and limits: Seropositive status at baseline applied to only 5 to 7 AZD1222 recipients. Most donors were white British and more were female, and clonal diversity was possibly underestimated.

The CDR3 is 15 amino acids. Germline V gene lookup returns CDR1 KGHDR and CDR2 SFDVKD. Trimming left V 0 bases short and J 5 bases short, with 10 bases between. On this clone: What it recognizes is unknown.

Clones were sequenced by immunoSEQ multiplex PCR, and TCRdb holds only the in-frame ones, with some missing. The data show more than 85,000 clones, 78% seen once. The sequencing here drew on peripheral blood, taken on day 0 of AZD1222 vaccination. The sequence derives from an adult in good health. J is TRBJ2-1 and V is TRBV24-1; D unresolved. CDR3 sequence (DNA): TGTGCCACCAGTGATTTGCGTCCTAGTCACAATGAGCAGTTCTTC. Amino acid sequence: CATSDLRPSHNEQFF.